This paragraph reports one T cell receptor beta chain. These data belong to a study of blood T cells in healthy people across ages. Each sample provided at least 5.5 micrograms of extracted total RNA. With a J-beta primer mix and a sample-barcoded 5' primer, a second PCR ran about 7 to 12 cycles. TCRdb fed the 5' RACE reads into MiXCR, producing one record per CDR3 protein. In the table there are 850,000 to 1,300,000 distinct CDR3 sequences, 40% to 55% of which are singletons. Trimming stripped 6 bases from V and 8 bases from J, with 19 bases between. The germline V gene has CDR1 MNHEY and CDR2 SVGEGT. The CDR3 is 15 amino acids.

The V call is TRBV6-2 or TRBV6-3, the J call TRBJ1-4; D not certain. The sequenced material came from blood. The TCR was taken from a woman between 55 and 75 years old in good health. CDR3: CASRMDGAYREKLFF. CDR3 nucleotide sequence: TGTGCCAGCAGAATGGACGGTGCTTATCGAGAAAAACTGTTTTTT.